The next 22 T cell receptor beta chains were all read from a single sample in a study of a mutant IDH1 vaccine in newly diagnosed glioma. Generated by immunoSEQ multiplex PCR, the TCRdb table keeps only in-frame clones and is missing some. The sample has about 56,000 clones; roughly 80% are singletons. Antigen specificity for these receptors is unknown. Time point noted: week 47, end of study. The study gave 300 ug of mutant IDH1 20-mer peptide per vaccine dose, with topical imiquimod. The sequencing used PBMCs, collected from a glioma patient whose treatment included an IDH1 peptide vaccine. The receptors originated from a woman between 45 and 60 years old with glioma.

The V call is TRBV9, the J call TRBJ2-7, with TRBD1 as a possible D gene (5 bases). The ends were cut back, 2 bases at V and 1 base at J, with 16 bases in the middle. CDR3 length equals 16 residues. Germline CDR1 SGDLS, CDR2 YYNGEE. DNA for the CDR3: TGTGCCAGCAGCGTTAGTGGGGCAGGTTGGTCCTACGAGCAGTACTTC. Protein sequence: CASSVSGAGWSYEQYF.

This chain uses TRBV6-1 with TRBJ2-7; 8 nucleotides line up with TRBD1. This CDR3 is 14 amino acids long. From germline, CDR1 is MNHNS and CDR2 SASEGT. The V gene end was trimmed by 3 bases and the J gene end by 0 bases; junction bases not matched to a gene: 1. CDR3 in amino acids: CASSEDRDSYEQYF. DNA of the CDR3: TGTGCCAGCAGTGAGGACAGGGACTCCTACGAGCAGTACTTC.

The chain links TRBV9 to TRBJ2-5; 15 positions match TRBD2. The CDR3 sequence is 17 residues long. The trim removed 4 bases at V and 5 bases at J, leaving 9 bases unmatched. Germline CDR1 and CDR2: SGDLS and YYNGEE. The CDR3 DNA sequence: TGTGCCAGCAGCCCCCGAGGACTAGCGGGGGGGCGGGAGACCCAGTACTTC. The encoded protein is CASSPRGLAGGRETQYF. The full variable domain, rest sourced from reference TRBV9 and TRBJ2-5, is DSGVTQTPKHLITATGQRVTLRCSPRSGDLSVYWYQQSLDQGLQFLIQYYNGEERAKGNILERFSAQQFPDLHSELNLSSLELGDSALYFCASSPRGLAGGRETQYFGPGTRLLVL.

The chain uses TRBV6-5 and TRBJ1-6, with TRBD1 as a possible D gene (6 bases). Trimming left V 2 bases short and J 9 bases short, with 17 bases between. Germline values: CDR1 MNHEY, CDR2 SVGAGI. The CDR3 consists of 16 residues. CDR3 coding DNA: TGTGCCAGCAGTTACGTTTCGGGGCAGGGGACTTCACCCCTCCACTTT. It translates to CASSYVSGQGTSPLHF.

The chain employs TRBV5-1 and TRBJ1-4; maybe TRBD1 (5 bases). The CDR3 extends over 15 amino acids. In germline, CDR1 is SGHRS, CDR2 YFSETQ. Trimming took 0 bases from V and 7 from J, leaving 13 bases between them. CDR3 sequence (DNA): TGCGCCAGCAGCTTGGAGGGGCGCCCCGTTGAAAAACTGTTTTTT. Translation gives CASSLEGRPVEKLFF. The full variable domain, with the rest looked up from reference TRBV5-1 and TRBJ1-4, is KAGVTQTPRYLIKTRGQQVTLSCSPISGHRSVSWYQQTPGQGLQFLFEYFSETQRNKGNFPGRFSGRQFSNSRSEMNVSTLELGDSALYLCASSLEGRPVEKLFFGSGTQLSVL.

The chain is built from TRBV9 and TRBJ2-7, with TRBD1 as a possible D gene (5 bases). Germline-derived CDR1 and CDR2 are SGDLS and YYNGEE. This CDR3 is built from 12 residues. Trimming pared 5 bases from V and 5 bases from J, leaving 11 bases between. The CDR3 DNA follows: TGTGCCAGCAGAGGGGTTGGTGACGAGCAGTACTTC. Amino acids: CASRGVGDEQYF.

The chain links TRBV14 to TRBJ2-1; TRBD1 matches 8 bases. CDR3 length: 14 residues. In germline, CDR1 is SGHDN, CDR2 FVKESK. V gave up 3 bases and J gave up 6 bases; unmatched junction bases: 4. CDR3 residues: CASSQLGTGNEQFF. In DNA, the CDR3 is TGTGCCAGCAGCCAGCTCGGGACAGGCAATGAGCAGTTCTTC.

This rearrangement joins TRBV5-1 to TRBJ2-3, with 7 bases matching TRBD2. With 4 bases clipped from V and 7 bases from J, the junction kept 9 bases outside the gene matches. This CDR3 spans 14 amino acids. Germline V gene lookup returns CDR1 SGHRS and CDR2 YFSETQ. CDR3 in amino acids: CASSQAGRTNTQYF. The CDR3, as DNA: TGCGCCAGCAGCCAAGCGGGGAGGACGAATACGCAGTATTTT. The full variable domain, its missing parts supplied by reference TRBV5-1 and TRBJ2-3, is KAGVTQTPRYLIKTRGQQVTLSCSPISGHRSVSWYQQTPGQGLQFLFEYFSETQRNKGNFPGRFSGRQFSNSRSEMNVSTLELGDSALYLCASSQAGRTNTQYFGPGTRLTVL.

This clone came up once. V is TRBV29-1 and J is TRBJ1-2; D gene unclear. Germline V CDR1 and CDR2: SQVTM, ANQGSEA. CDR3 length: 12 residues. Trimming stripped 4 bases from V and 4 bases from J, with 10 bases between. CDR3 nucleotide sequence: TGCAGCGTTGCCGACCCCCTCTATGGCTACACCTTC. This sequence encodes CSVADPLYGYTF.

The rearrangement uses TRBV20-1 and TRBJ2-1; D is undetermined. The germline V gene has CDR1 DFQATT and CDR2 SNEGSKA (reference sequence). The V end lost 3 bases, the J end lost 9 bases, and 9 bases lay between the germline ends. CDR3 length: 11 residues. CDR3 DNA sequence: TGCAGTGCTAGTCAACCCCCTGAGCAGTTCTTC. It translates to CSASQPPEQFF.

The table lists this clone with a few counts. The gene calls are TRBV15 and TRBJ2-7; 9 bases are shared with TRBD1. CDR3 size: 14 residues. CDR1 is LNHNV and CDR2 is YYDKDF in the germline V gene (reference sequence). V shed 3 bases, J shed 4 bases, and the junction held 4 bases outside the gene matches. CDR3 coding DNA: TGTGCCACCAGCAGGTCCGGGACAGGGTACGAGCAGTACTTC. Its protein is CATSRSGTGYEQYF.

This chain joins TRBV6-1 and TRBJ2-7, with 11 bases aligning to TRBD1. CDR3 length: 15 residues. Trimming at V came to 2 bases and at J to 5 bases, leaving 5 bases not matched to a gene. Germline CDR1 reads MNHNS; CDR2 reads SASEGT. This CDR3 is CASSEPGQGDHEQYF. The CDR3 nucleotides are TGTGCCAGCAGTGAACCGGGACAGGGGGACCACGAGCAGTACTTC.

This clone has a handful of counts. The chain carries TRBV19 and TRBJ1-1; no definite D call. The CDR3 totals 13 residues. Trimming took off 5 bases at V and 11 bases at J, with 18 bases between the two ends. CDR1 and CDR2 (germline): LNHDA, SQIVND (reference sequence). This CDR3 reads CASSPSFGEVAFF. The CDR3 DNA is TGTGCCAGTAGTCCGAGCTTCGGAGAAGTGGCTTTCTTT.

V usage is TRBV10-3 and J usage is TRBJ1-2; tentatively, D is TRBD1 (5 bases). Germline-derived CDR1 and CDR2 are ENHRY and SYGVKD. This CDR3 is 13 amino acids long. V lost 7 bases and J lost 8, with 17 bases in between. The chain's CDR3 is CAITAGDVRGYTF. The CDR3 bases are TGTGCCATCACCGCTGGGGACGTTAGGGGCTACACCTTC.

The chain uses TRBV7-9 and TRBJ1-4; tentatively, D is TRBD1 (5 bases). The ends were cut back, 2 bases at V and 8 bases at J, with 15 bases in the middle. The CDR3 sequence is 15 residues long. Germline V gives CDR1 SEHNR, CDR2 FQNEAQ (reference sequence). The CDR3 here is CASSLTVGQGEKLFF. DNA for the CDR3: TGTGCCAGCAGCTTAACAGTTGGGCAGGGAGAAAAACTGTTTTTT.

This clone was detected a few times. This chain connects TRBV7-3 to TRBJ1-2, with D hard to call. Germline lookup yields CDR1 SGHTA and CDR2 FQGTGA. The CDR3 length is 13 residues. Trimming pared 2 bases from V and 5 bases from J, leaving 9 bases between. CDR3: CASSLWGVYGYTF. The CDR3 DNA sequence: TGTGCCAGCAGCTTATGGGGAGTTTATGGCTACACCTTC.

This clone was picked up one time. The chain couples TRBV5-1 to TRBJ1-4; TRBD1 is a possible D gene (5 bases). The CDR3 extends over 16 amino acids. Germline V gene sequence: CDR1 SGHRS, CDR2 YFSETQ. V was clipped by 4 bases and J by 4 bases, with 17 bases between them. This CDR3 is CASSVYGAGLNEKLFF. The CDR3 DNA reads as TGCGCCAGCAGCGTTTACGGGGCGGGACTTAATGAAAAACTGTTTTTT.

This chain connects TRBV5-1 to TRBJ1-1, with D perhaps matching TRBD1 (6 bases). There are 13 residues in the CDR3. Germline V lookup: CDR1 SGHRS, CDR2 YFSETQ. V lost 3 bases, J lost 7 bases, and 13 bases lay in between. CDR3: CASSWGPGGEAFF. CDR3 coding DNA: TGCGCCAGCAGCTGGGGGCCTGGGGGTGAAGCTTTCTTT.

The chain couples TRBV29-1 to TRBJ1-1; D is unresolved. The CDR3 is 14 residues long. Germline-derived CDR1 and CDR2 are SQVTM and ANQGSEA. Trimming stripped 7 bases from V and 11 bases from J, with 26 bases between. In nucleotides, the CDR3 is TGCAGCGCCTCCCTTGCCGAGCGTAGGGAGCGGGCTTTCTTT. Protein: CSASLAERRERAFF.

This clone was counted between two and nine times. The V gene is TRBV7-2, the J gene TRBJ2-2; D gene ambiguous. This CDR3 is 14 amino acids long. Trimming took off 4 bases at V and 2 bases at J, with 8 bases between the two ends. Germline V gives CDR1 SGHTA, CDR2 FQGNSA. CDR3 DNA: TGTGCCAGCAGCTACTTCACAAACACCGGGGAGCTGTTTTTT. It is translated as CASSYFTNTGELFF.

This chain connects TRBV7-9 to TRBJ1-3; 10 nucleotides match TRBD1. Trimming at V came to 4 bases and at J to 2 bases, leaving 14 bases not matched to a gene. CDR1 and CDR2 (germline): SEHNR, FQNEAQ (reference sequence). This CDR3 is built from 19 residues. In DNA, the CDR3 is TGTGCCAGCAGCTATACCACCCCGGGACAGGGGAGAACTGGAAACACCATATATTTT. Its translation: CASSYTTPGQGRTGNTIYF.

This chain links TRBV5-4 with TRBJ2-2; 11 nucleotides match TRBD1. The CDR3 contains 18 residues. Looked up from germline, CDR1 is SGHNT and CDR2 is YYREEE (reference sequence). Trimming at V came to 4 bases and at J to 4 bases, leaving 12 bases not matched to a gene. The CDR3 nucleotides read TGTGCCAGCAGCCCCGGACAGGGGGCTCGGGGTAGCACCGGGGAGCTGTTTTTT. It yields the protein CASSPGQGARGSTGELFF. Full variable domain (rest looked up from reference TRBV5-4 and TRBJ2-2): ETGVTQSPTHLIKTRGQQVTLRCSSQSGHNTVSWYQQALGQGPQFIFQYYREEENGRGNFPPRFSGLQFPNYSSELNVNALELDDSALYLCASSPGQGARGSTGELFFGEGSRLTVL.